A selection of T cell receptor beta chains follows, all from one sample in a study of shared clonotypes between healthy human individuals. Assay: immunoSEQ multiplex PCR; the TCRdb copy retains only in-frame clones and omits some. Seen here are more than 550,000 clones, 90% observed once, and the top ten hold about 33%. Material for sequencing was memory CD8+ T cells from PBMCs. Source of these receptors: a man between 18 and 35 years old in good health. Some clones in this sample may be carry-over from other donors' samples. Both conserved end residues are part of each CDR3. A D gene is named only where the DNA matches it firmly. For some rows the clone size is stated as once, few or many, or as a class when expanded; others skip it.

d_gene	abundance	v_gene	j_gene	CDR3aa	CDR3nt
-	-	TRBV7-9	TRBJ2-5	CASSLIRHLYQETQYF	TGTGCCAGCAGCTTAATCCGACATCTGTACCAAGAGACCCAGTACTTC
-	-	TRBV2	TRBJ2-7	CASSEIFPGEYF	TGTGCCAGCAGTGAAATCTTTCCGGGGGAGTACTTC
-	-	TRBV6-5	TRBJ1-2	CASSYSGGEGYTF	TGTGCCAGCAGTTACTCCGGAGGGGAGGGCTACACCTTC
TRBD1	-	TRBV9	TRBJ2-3	CASSAGQGADTQYF	TGTGCCAGCAGCGCCGGACAGGGGGCAGATACGCAGTATTTT
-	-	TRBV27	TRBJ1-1	CASSQLLGRGEVSGAFF	TGTGCCAGCAGTCAACTCCTTGGGAGGGGGGAAGTATCCGGAGCTTTCTTT
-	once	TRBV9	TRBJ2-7	CASSAARGYEQYF	TGTGCCAGCAGCGCGGCAAGGGGCTACGAGCAGTACTTC
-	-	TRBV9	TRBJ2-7	CASSVENRAFLDEQYF	TGTGCCAGCAGCGTAGAGAACAGGGCCTTCCTGGACGAGCAGTACTTC
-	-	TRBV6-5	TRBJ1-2	CASSFQGLYGYTF	TGTGCCAGCAGTTTCCAGGGGCTTTATGGCTACACCTTC
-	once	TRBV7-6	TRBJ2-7	CASSLWAGSTYEQYF	TGTGCCAGCAGCTTATGGGCGGGTTCGACCTACGAGCAGTACTTC
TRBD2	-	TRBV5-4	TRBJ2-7	CASSLKREISVEQYF	TGTGCCAGCAGCTTAAAGCGGGAGATCTCAGTCGAGCAGTACTTC
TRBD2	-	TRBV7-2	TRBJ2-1	CASDRLAGIPYSYNEQFF	TGTGCCAGTGATCGACTAGCGGGGATACCTTACTCCTACAATGAGCAGTTCTTC
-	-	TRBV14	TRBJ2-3	CASSQDLSGAILWDTQYF	TGTGCCAGCAGCCAAGATTTGTCCGGGGCCATCCTTTGGGATACGCAGTATTTT
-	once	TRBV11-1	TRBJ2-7	CASSPGPYEQYF	TGTGCCAGCAGCCCAGGCCCCTACGAGCAGTACTTC
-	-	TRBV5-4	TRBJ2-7	CASSLVGSYEQYF	TGTGCCAGCAGCTTGGTCGGGAGCTACGAGCAGTACTTC
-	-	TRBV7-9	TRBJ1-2	CAGSGTFDYTF	TGTGCCGGCAGCGGGACATTTGACTACACCTTC
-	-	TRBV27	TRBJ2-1	CASKTGISYNEQFF	TGTGCCTCCAAAACAGGGATATCCTACAATGAGCAGTTCTTC
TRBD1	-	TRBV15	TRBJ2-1	CATSSGTGDGEQFF	TGTGCCACCAGCAGTGGGACAGGGGACGGTGAGCAGTTCTTC
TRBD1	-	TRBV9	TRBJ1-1	CASSVADRDTEAFF	TGTGCCAGCAGCGTAGCGGACAGGGATACTGAAGCTTTCTTT
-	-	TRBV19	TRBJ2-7	CASSIEGTIFYEQYF	TGTGCCAGTAGTATAGAGGGGACCATTTTCTACGAGCAGTACTTC
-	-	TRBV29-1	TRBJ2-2	CSVDVLNTGELFF	TGCAGCGTTGATGTGTTGAACACCGGGGAGCTGTTTTTT
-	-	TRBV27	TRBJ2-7	CASSLGQLREQYF	TGTGCCAGCAGTTTAGGACAGTTGAGAGAGCAGTACTTC
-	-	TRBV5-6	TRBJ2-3	CASSLDREGPDTQYF	TGTGCCAGCAGCTTGGACAGGGAAGGTCCAGATACGCAGTATTTT
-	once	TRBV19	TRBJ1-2	CASTPRGDRTYNYGYTF	TGTGCCAGTACCCCGAGGGGCGACAGGACCTATAACTATGGCTACACCTTC
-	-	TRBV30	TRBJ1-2	CAWRRIGYYTF	TGTGCCTGGAGACGAATCGGTTACTACACCTTC
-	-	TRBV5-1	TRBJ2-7	CASRGVNYEQYF	TGCGCCAGCAGAGGGGTGAACTACGAGCAGTACTTC
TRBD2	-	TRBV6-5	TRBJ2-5	CASSYSRESPRETQYF	TGTGCCAGCAGTTACTCGCGGGAGTCCCCCCGGGAGACCCAGTACTTC
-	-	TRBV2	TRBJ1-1	CASSEGQRTEAFF	TGTGCCAGCAGTGAAGGGCAGCGAACTGAAGCTTTCTTT
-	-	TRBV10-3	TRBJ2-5	CAISDPAAQETQYF	TGTGCCATCAGTGATCCGGCGGCACAAGAGACCCAGTACTTC
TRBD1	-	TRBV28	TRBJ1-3	CASRSPVPGRDRVTGNTIYF	TGTGCCAGCAGATCCCCGGTCCCGGGCCGGGACAGGGTAACTGGAAACACCATATATTTT
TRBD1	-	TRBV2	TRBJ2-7	CARGGQDTYEQYF	TGTGCCAGAGGGGGACAGGACACCTACGAGCAGTACTTC
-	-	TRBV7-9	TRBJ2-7	CASSFLSSGTYEQYF	TGTGCCAGCAGCTTTCTCAGTTCGGGGACCTACGAGCAGTACTTC
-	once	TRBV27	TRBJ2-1	CASSLSPGTNNNEQFF	TGTGCCAGCAGTTTATCCCCCGGGACCAACAACAATGAGCAGTTCTTC
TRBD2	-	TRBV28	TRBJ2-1	CASSIAGGNEQFF	TGTGCCAGCAGCATAGCGGGAGGGAATGAGCAGTTCTTC
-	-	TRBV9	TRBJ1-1	CASSARDTMNTEAFF	TGTGCCAGCAGCGCCCGGGACACCATGAACACTGAAGCTTTCTTT
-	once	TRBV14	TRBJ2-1	CASSPISVVQFF	TGTGCCAGCAGCCCAATCTCAGTTGTGCAGTTCTTC
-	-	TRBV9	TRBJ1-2	CASSVNSGYGYTF	TGTGCCAGCAGCGTTAACAGTGGCTATGGCTACACCTTC
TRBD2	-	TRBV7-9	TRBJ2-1	CASSFEPSGSSNEQFF	TGTGCCAGCAGCTTCGAACCTAGCGGGAGTAGCAATGAGCAGTTCTTC
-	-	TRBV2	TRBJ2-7	CASSVVLGGYEQYF	TGTGCCAGCAGTGTCGTCCTGGGCGGCTACGAGCAGTACTTC
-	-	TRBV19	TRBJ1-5	CASNWGLLGIGNSNQPQHF	TGTGCCAGTAATTGGGGTCTTTTGGGGATAGGAAATAGCAATCAGCCCCAGCATTTT
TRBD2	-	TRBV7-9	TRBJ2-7	CASSLGLAGSYEQYF	TGTGCCAGCAGCTTAGGTCTAGCGGGGTCCTACGAGCAGTACTTC
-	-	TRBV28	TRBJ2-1	CASSLQTRYNEQFF	TGTGCCAGCAGTTTACAGACAAGATACAATGAGCAGTTCTTC
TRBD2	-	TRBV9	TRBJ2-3	CASSATWGSGSTDTQYF	TGTGCCAGCAGCGCCACTTGGGGTAGCGGGAGCACAGATACGCAGTATTTT
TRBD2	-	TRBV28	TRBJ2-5	CASSLASGRVETQYF	TGTGCCAGCAGTTTGGCTAGCGGAAGGGTTGAGACCCAGTACTTC
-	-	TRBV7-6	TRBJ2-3	CASSLFTDTQYF	TGTGCCAGCAGCTTATTTACAGATACGCAGTATTTT
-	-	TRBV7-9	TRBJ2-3	CASSSGRDTQYF	TGTGCCAGCAGCTCGGGACGGGATACGCAGTATTTT
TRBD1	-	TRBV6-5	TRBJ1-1	CASSSRQGILTEAFF	TGTGCCAGCAGTTCCCGACAGGGAATACTCACTGAAGCTTTCTTT
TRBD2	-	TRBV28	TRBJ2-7	CASSFSSGGYSYEQYF	TGTGCCAGCAGTTTTTCTAGCGGGGGCTACTCCTACGAGCAGTACTTC
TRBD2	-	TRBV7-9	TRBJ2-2	CASSSFIARLAGDTGELFF	TGTGCCAGCAGCTCCTTTATTGCGCGACTAGCGGGAGACACCGGGGAGCTGTTTTTT
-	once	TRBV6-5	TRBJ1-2	CASRTPQGLYGYTF	TGTGCCAGCAGGACACCACAGGGCCTCTATGGCTACACCTTC
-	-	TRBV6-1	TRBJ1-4	CASMGWKLFF	TGTGCCAGCATGGGGTGGAAACTGTTTTTT
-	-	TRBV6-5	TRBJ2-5	CASGLIREETQYF	TGTGCCAGCGGCCTGATCAGGGAAGAGACCCAGTACTTC
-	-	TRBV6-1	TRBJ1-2	CASSEDRYPFYGYTF	TGTGCCAGCAGTGAAGACCGGTACCCTTTCTATGGCTACACCTTC